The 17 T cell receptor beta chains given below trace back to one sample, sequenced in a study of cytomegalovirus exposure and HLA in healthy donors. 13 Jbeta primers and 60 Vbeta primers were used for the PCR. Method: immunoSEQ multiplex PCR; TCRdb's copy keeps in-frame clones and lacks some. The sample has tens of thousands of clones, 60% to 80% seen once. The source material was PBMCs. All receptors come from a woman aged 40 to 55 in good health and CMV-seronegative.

CDR3 in amino acids: CASSDQGTEAFF. The CDR3 DNA is TGTGCCAGCAGCGACCAGGGCACTGAAGCTTTCTTT. The chain recombines TRBV7-3 with TRBJ1-1, with D perhaps matching TRBD1 (5 bases). Germline values: CDR1 SGHTA, CDR2 FQGTGA. The CDR3 consists of 12 residues. Trimming removed 5 bases from V and 4 bases from J, with 8 bases in between.

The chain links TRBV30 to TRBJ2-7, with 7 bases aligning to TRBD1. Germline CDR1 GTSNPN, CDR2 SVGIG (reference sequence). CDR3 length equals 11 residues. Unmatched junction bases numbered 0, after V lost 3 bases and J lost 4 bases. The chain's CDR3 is CAWRQGYEQYF. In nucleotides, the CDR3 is TGTGCCTGGAGACAGGGGTACGAGCAGTACTTC.

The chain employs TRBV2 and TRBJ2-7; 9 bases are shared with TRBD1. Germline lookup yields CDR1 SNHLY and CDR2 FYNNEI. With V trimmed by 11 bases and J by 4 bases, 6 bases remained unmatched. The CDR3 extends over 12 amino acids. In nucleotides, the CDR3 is TGTGCCGGCGGACAGGGGTTGTACGAGCAGTACTTC. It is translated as CAGGQGLYEQYF.

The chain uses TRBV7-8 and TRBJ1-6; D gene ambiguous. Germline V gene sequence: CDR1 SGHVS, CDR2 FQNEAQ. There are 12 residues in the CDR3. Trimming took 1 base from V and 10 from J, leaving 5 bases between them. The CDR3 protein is CASSLDLSPLHF. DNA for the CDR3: TGTGCCAGCAGCTTAGATTTATCACCCCTCCACTTT.

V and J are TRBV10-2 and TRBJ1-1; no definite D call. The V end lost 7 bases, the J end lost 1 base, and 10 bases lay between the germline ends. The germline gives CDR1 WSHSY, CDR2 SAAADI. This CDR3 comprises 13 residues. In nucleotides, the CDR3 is TGCGCCAGCATGCTGGCAGGGAACACTGAAGCTTTCTTT. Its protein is CASMLAGNTEAFF.

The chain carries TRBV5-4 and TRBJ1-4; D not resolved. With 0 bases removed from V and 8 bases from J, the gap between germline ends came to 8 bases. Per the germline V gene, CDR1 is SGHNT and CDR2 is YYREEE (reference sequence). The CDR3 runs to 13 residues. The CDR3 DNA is TGTGCCAGCAGCTTGGCCCCGGGGGAAAAACTGTTTTTT. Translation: CASSLAPGEKLFF. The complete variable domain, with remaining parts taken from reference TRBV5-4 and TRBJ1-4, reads ETGVTQSPTHLIKTRGQQVTLRCSSQSGHNTVSWYQQALGQGPQFIFQYYREEENGRGNFPPRFSGLQFPNYSSELNVNALELDDSALYLCASSLAPGEKLFFGSGTQLSVL.

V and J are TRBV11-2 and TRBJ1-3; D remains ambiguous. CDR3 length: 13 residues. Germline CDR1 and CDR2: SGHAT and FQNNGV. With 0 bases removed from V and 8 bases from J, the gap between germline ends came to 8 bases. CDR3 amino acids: CASSLDGWDTIYF. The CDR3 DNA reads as TGTGCCAGCAGCTTAGACGGGTGGGACACCATATATTTT.

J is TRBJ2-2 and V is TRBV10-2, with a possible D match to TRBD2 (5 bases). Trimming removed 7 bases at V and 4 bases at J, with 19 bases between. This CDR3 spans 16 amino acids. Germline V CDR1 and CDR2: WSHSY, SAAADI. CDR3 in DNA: TGCGCCAGCAAATGGCCCGCCCCCCGGGGCACCGGGGAGCTGTTTTTT. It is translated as CASKWPAPRGTGELFF.

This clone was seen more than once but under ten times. The CDR3, as DNA: TGTGCCAGCACCTTAACAGGGCCTGGAGAAGCTTTCTTT. This codes for CASTLTGPGEAFF. The genes are TRBV6-6 and TRBJ1-1, with D possibly matching TRBD1 (6 bases). Trimming took 7 bases from V and 8 from J, leaving 17 bases between them. There are 13 residues in the CDR3. CDR1 and CDR2 from the germline V gene are MNHNY and SVGAGI (reference sequence).

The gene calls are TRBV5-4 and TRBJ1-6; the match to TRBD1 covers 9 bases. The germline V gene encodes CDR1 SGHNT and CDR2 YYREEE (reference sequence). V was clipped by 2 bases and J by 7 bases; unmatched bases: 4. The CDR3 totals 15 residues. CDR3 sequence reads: CASSLEDRGNSPLHF. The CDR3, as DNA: TGTGCCAGCAGCTTAGAGGACAGGGGAAATTCACCCCTCCACTTT. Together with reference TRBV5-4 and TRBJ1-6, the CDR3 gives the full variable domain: ETGVTQSPTHLIKTRGQQVTLRCSSQSGHNTVSWYQQALGQGPQFIFQYYREEENGRGNFPPRFSGLQFPNYSSELNVNALELDDSALYLCASSLEDRGNSPLHFGNGTRLTVT.

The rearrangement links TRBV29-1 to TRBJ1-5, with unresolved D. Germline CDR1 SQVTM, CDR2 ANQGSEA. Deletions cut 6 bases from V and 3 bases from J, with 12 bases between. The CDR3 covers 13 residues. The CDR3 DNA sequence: TGCAGCGTAGCAGGAGGATTCAATCAGCCCCAGCATTTT. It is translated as CSVAGGFNQPQHF.

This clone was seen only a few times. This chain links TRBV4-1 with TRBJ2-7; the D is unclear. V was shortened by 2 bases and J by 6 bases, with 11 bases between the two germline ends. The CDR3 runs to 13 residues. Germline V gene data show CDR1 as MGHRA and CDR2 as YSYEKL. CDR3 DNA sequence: TGCGCCAGCAGCCAACCCCACCCTAGCGAGCAGTACTTC. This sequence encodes CASSQPHPSEQYF.

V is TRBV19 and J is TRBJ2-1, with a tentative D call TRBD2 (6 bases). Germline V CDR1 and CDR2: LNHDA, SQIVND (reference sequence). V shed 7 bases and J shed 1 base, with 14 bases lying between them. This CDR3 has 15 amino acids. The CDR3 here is CASTIGGVSYNEQFF. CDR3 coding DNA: TGTGCCAGTACCATCGGGGGAGTTTCCTACAATGAGCAGTTCTTC.

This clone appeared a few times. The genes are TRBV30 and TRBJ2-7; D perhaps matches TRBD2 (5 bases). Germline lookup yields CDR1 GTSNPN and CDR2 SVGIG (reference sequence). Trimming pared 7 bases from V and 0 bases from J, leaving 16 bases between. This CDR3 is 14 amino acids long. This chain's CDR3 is CAYLRADRSYEQYF. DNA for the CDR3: TGTGCCTACCTGCGGGCAGACCGCTCCTACGAGCAGTACTTC.

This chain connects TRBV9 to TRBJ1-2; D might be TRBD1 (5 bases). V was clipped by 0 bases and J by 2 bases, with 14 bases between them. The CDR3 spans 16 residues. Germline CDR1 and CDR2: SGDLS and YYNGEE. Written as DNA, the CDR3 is TGTGCCAGCAGCGTAGCCCAGGACAATATGAACTATGGCTACACCTTC. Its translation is CASSVAQDNMNYGYTF.

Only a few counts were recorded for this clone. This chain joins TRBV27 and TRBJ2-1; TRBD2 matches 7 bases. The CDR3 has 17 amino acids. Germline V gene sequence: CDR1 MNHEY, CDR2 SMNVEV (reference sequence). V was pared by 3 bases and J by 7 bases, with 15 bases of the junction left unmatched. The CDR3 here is CASSFRFVGQGGNEQFF. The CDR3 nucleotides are TGTGCCAGCAGTTTTAGGTTTGTGGGGCAGGGAGGGAATGAGCAGTTCTTC.

CDR3 bases: TGTGCCAGCAGTTTTGGGACAGGAGCCGGGGAGCTGTTTTTT. Residues: CASSFGTGAGELFF. The chain links TRBV27 to TRBJ2-2; TRBD1 matches 8 bases. The CDR3 spans 14 residues. J gave up 6 bases and V 3 bases, and 3 bases lay outside the gene matches. Per germline, CDR1 MNHEY and CDR2 SMNVEV (reference sequence).